What follows are 8 T cell receptor beta chains derived from one specimen sequenced in a study of blood T cell repertoires in COVID-19. Clones were read by immunoSEQ multiplex PCR, and TCRdb kept only the in-frame ones, dropping some. The sample consists of about 250,000 clones, roughly 86% of them appearing once. The specimen sequenced was peripheral blood. Source of these receptors: a woman of 80 years or more with COVID-19, enrolled during active disease.

The chain uses TRBV3-1 (or the pseudogene TRBV3-2) and TRBJ1-6, with 10 bases aligning to TRBD1. The CDR3 loop spans 16 amino acids. V lost 5 bases, J lost 11 bases, and 12 bases stayed unmatched. From germline, CDR1 is LGHDT and CDR2 YNNKEL (reference sequence). In nucleotides, the CDR3 is TGTGCCAGCAGCTACGACAGGGGGCATTTGGGGACACCCCTCCACTTT. Its translation: CASSYDRGHLGTPLHF.

This chain links TRBV7-9 with TRBJ2-3, with D possibly being TRBD1 (5 bases). From germline, CDR1 is SEHNR and CDR2 FQNEAQ (reference sequence). Trimming removed 5 bases at V and 2 bases at J, with 17 bases between. The CDR3 runs to 16 residues. CDR3 DNA: TGTGCCAGCAGCACTTATCGCCCAGGGCTCACAGATACGCAGTATTTT. This gives the protein CASSTYRPGLTDTQYF.

V usage is TRBV9 and J usage is TRBJ2-1, with D perhaps TRBD2 (7 bases). Trimming removed 6 bases from V and 5 bases from J, with 18 bases in between. The germline V gene encodes CDR1 SGDLS and CDR2 YYNGEE. This CDR3 comprises 15 residues. Here the CDR3 DNA reads TGTGCCAGCACCCTGATGGGGGGGGCCAACAATGAGCAGTTCTTC. Amino acids: CASTLMGGANNEQFF.

This clone came up a few times. This chain connects TRBV11-2 to TRBJ1-3, with a weak D call TRBD1 (5 bases). The CDR3 contains 14 residues. Germline lookup yields CDR1 SGHAT and CDR2 FQNNGV. V was trimmed by 5 bases and J by 7 bases, leaving 15 bases between them. CDR3 bases: TGTGCCAGCAGCCCTCAGACAGAAGCTAACACCATATATTTT. Amino acid sequence: CASSPQTEANTIYF.

This chain uses TRBV5-8 with TRBJ1-4; D unclear. The CDR3 extends over 16 amino acids. Per the germline V gene, CDR1 is SGHTS and CDR2 is YDEGEE. The V gene lost 0 bases and the J gene lost 1 base, with 10 bases spanning the gap. The CDR3 sequence is CASSLGLGGTNEKLFF. CDR3 nucleotide sequence: TGTGCCAGCAGCTTGGGCCTCGGAGGAACTAATGAAAAACTGTTTTTT.

The sample holds one count of this clone. V usage is TRBV23-1 and J usage is TRBJ1-1; perhaps TRBD1 as D (5 bases). TRBV23-1 is identified as an open reading frame with a role that is uncertain. The CDR3 runs to 15 residues. V was shortened by 3 bases and J by 0 bases, with 11 bases between the two germline ends. The CDR3 nucleotides read TGCGCCAGCAGTCAGTACGGGACTCTGAACACTGAAGCTTTCTTT. Translating gives CASSQYGTLNTEAFF.

This clone was observed a handful of times. The gene calls are TRBV30 and TRBJ2-7; D gene ambiguous. Trimming removed 3 bases from V and 1 base from J, with 10 bases in between. The length of the CDR3 is 13 residues. From germline, CDR1 is GTSNPN and CDR2 SVGIG (reference sequence). CDR3 in DNA: TGTGCCTGGAGCGATACATATTCCTACGAGCAGTACTTC. This codes for CAWSDTYSYEQYF.

V gene TRBV19 combines with J gene TRBJ1-1, with TRBD1 identical over 7 bases. Germline-derived CDR1 and CDR2 are LNHDA and SQIVND (reference sequence). CDR3 length: 12 amino acids. CDR3 amino acids: CGQGDGATEAFF. Written as DNA, the CDR3 is TGTGGGCAGGGGGATGGTGCCACTGAAGCTTTCTTT.